Listed here are 11 T cell receptor beta chains from one sample, sequenced in a study of T-cell memory formation after mild COVID-19. TCRdb itself ran the 5' RACE reads through MiXCR, one entry per CDR3 protein. The table includes about 130,000 distinct CDR3 sequences, about 6% detected once. What was sequenced was PBMCs or a T cell subset sorted from them (not recorded which). Receptors originate from an adult woman who had mild COVID-19 (a few samples of this study predate the infection). Cell type and time point are not known.

In this sample, this clonotype turned up a few times. CDR3 in DNA: TGTGCCAGCAGAGGGACAGGGACCTCTGGCGTCCTGACTTTC. Protein sequence: CASRGTGTSGVLTF. The rearrangement joins TRBV25-1 to TRBJ2-6; 9 nucleotides line up with TRBD1. V shed 6 bases, J shed 12 bases, and the junction held 9 bases outside the gene matches. Looked up from germline, CDR1 is MGHDK and CDR2 is SYGVNS. CDR3 length: 14 residues.

Only a few counts were recorded for this clonotype. The rearrangement uses TRBV10-3 and TRBJ2-5; 8 bases are a match to TRBD1. Per the germline V gene, CDR1 is ENHRY and CDR2 is SYGVKD. V lost 10 bases, J lost 5 bases, and 9 bases stayed unmatched. The CDR3 extends over 13 amino acids. CDR3 DNA sequence: TGTGCCACAGAGGAGACAGGGGCTGAGACCCAGTACTTC. This translates into CATEETGAETQYF.

A few counts support this clonotype. The rearrangement joins TRBV5-1 to TRBJ1-3; D gene uncertain. CDR3 length: 15 amino acids. Between the trimmed V and J ends, which lost 1 base and 0 bases, there was a span of 8 bases. Germline assignment: CDR1 SGHRS and CDR2 YFSETQ. Here the CDR3 DNA reads TGCGCCAGCAGCTTGAGTGGGGTCTCTGGAAACACCATATATTTT. Translating gives CASSLSGVSGNTIYF.

The chain is built from TRBV12-3 or TRBV12-4 and TRBJ1-1; 10 bases match TRBD1. V lost 5 bases to trimming and J lost 3 bases; unmatched junction nucleotides: 6. This CDR3 has 15 residues. The CDR3 is CASSPGQGWDTEAFF. In DNA form, the CDR3 reads TGTGCCAGCAGTCCGGGACAGGGGTGGGACACTGAAGCTTTCTTT.

Only a few counts were recorded for this clonotype. The chain couples TRBV5-4 to TRBJ2-7; D might be TRBD1 (5 bases). This CDR3 region has 14 residues. From germline, CDR1 is SGHNT and CDR2 YYREEE (reference sequence). Deletions cut 4 bases from V and 2 bases from J, with 13 bases between. DNA for the CDR3: TGTGCCAGCAGCGTAGAACAGGTAGCCTACGAGCAGTACTTC. It codes for CASSVEQVAYEQYF.

This clonotype appeared many times. This chain uses TRBV12-3 or TRBV12-4 with TRBJ1-1; weak D call: TRBD1 (6 bases). Trimming took 4 bases from V and 7 from J, leaving 13 bases between them. The CDR3 consists of 13 residues. DNA for the CDR3: TGTGCCAGCAGTTGGGATCAGGGGCGTGAAGCTTTCTTT. This gives the protein CASSWDQGREAFF.

This clonotype was recorded at least ten times. The CDR3, as DNA: TGTGCCAGCAGTCCCCCTCGTGTGGGGGACTACGAGCAGTACTTC. Protein: CASSPPRVGDYEQYF. V is TRBV27 and J is TRBJ2-7; D is tentatively TRBD1 or TRBD2 (5 bases each). With 5 bases removed from V and 3 bases from J, the gap between germline ends came to 17 bases. The CDR3 loop spans 15 amino acids. Germline CDR1 and CDR2: MNHEY and SMNVEV (reference sequence).

V usage is TRBV29-1 and J usage is TRBJ2-3; D is uncertain. Trimming stripped 6 bases from V and 3 bases from J, with 19 bases between. Looked up from germline, CDR1 is SQVTM and CDR2 is ANQGSEA. The CDR3 totals 15 residues. The CDR3 loop is CSVRSPQWRTDTQYF. The CDR3 coding sequence is TGCAGCGTGCGCTCGCCTCAATGGCGAACAGATACGCAGTATTTT.

This clonotype came up many times. V and J are TRBV15 and TRBJ2-7; tentatively, D is TRBD2 (6 bases). V dropped 0 bases and J dropped 3 bases, with 24 bases sitting between them. Germline CDR1 and CDR2: LNHNV and YYDKDF (reference sequence). The CDR3 spans 19 residues. In DNA, the CDR3 is TGTGCCACCAGCAGAGATGGAGGAGGGACCCGGGTTATGGGCTACGAGCAGTACTTC. Translating gives CATSRDGGGTRVMGYEQYF.

The table lists this clonotype with a few counts. V and J are TRBV7-8 and TRBJ1-2; no clear D gene. V gave up 1 base and J gave up 7 bases, with 7 bases separating them. Germline lookup yields CDR1 SGHVS and CDR2 FQNEAQ. The CDR3 has 12 residues. The CDR3 coding sequence is TGTGCCAGCAGCTTAGACGGATTTGGCTACACCTTC. This translates into CASSLDGFGYTF.

CDR3 nucleotide sequence: TGTGCCAGCAGTGAATCATGGGGTTATAATTCACCCCTCCACTTT. Its translation is CASSESWGYNSPLHF. V gene TRBV25-1 combines with J gene TRBJ1-6, with D hard to call. This CDR3 has 15 amino acids. CDR1 and CDR2 (germline): MGHDK, SYGVNS. The ends were cut back, 1 base at V and 4 bases at J, with 8 bases in the middle.